Sequencing of this T cell receptor (beta chain) was carried out in a study of blood T cell repertoires in COVID-19. On the study more broadly: Specimens from acute and convalescent COVID-19 originated in the United States, Italy and Spain. Nucleic acid was either cDNA or gDNA, and it came from T cells, B-cell-depleted T cells, or PBMCs.

Per the study methods: Estimation of nucleated cell counts relied on the amplification of reference gene primers. Data came from immunoSEQ multiplex PCR; TCRdb stores just in-frame clones and leaves some out. D and trimming were read from the DNA, whereas the V and J calls and clone size are those reported in that table. The data hold approximately 130,000 clones, with about four fifths observed a single time. The CDR3 extends over 16 amino acids. The germline V gene has CDR1 MNHEY and CDR2 SVGEGT. Trimming pared 0 bases from V and 0 bases from J, leaving 11 bases between. The sample was peripheral blood. This clonotype was obtained from an elderly man with acute or convalescent COVID-19. V and J are TRBV6-2 or TRBV6-3 and TRBJ1-1; D not certain. The CDR3 nucleotides read TGTGCCAGCAGTTACTCGAATACGGTCGTGAACACTGAAGCTTTCTTT. Its protein is CASSYSNTVVNTEAFF.